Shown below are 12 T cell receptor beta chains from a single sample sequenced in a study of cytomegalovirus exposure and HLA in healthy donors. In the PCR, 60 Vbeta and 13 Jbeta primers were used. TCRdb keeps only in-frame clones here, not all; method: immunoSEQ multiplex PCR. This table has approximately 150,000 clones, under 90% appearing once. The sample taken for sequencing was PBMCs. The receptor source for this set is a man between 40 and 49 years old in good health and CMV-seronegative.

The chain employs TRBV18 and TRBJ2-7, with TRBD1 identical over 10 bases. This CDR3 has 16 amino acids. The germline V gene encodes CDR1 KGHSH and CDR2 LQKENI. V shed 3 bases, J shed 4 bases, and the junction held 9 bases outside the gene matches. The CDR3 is CASSPLPGTGVYEQYF. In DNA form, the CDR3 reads TGTGCCAGCTCACCTCTACCCGGGACAGGGGTGTACGAGCAGTACTTC.

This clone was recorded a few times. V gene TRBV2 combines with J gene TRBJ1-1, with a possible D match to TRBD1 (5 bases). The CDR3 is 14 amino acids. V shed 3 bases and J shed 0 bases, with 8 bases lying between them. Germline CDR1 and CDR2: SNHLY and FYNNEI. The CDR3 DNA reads TGTGCCAGCAGTGATGACAGATTGAACACTGAAGCTTTCTTT. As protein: CASSDDRLNTEAFF.

As DNA, the CDR3 is TGTGCCAGTAGTCGACCGGGACAGGACCACGAGCAGTACTTC. Translated, it gives CASSRPGQDHEQYF. The chain has TRBV19 and TRBJ2-7; 8 bases line up with TRBD1. The germline V gene has CDR1 LNHDA and CDR2 SQIVND (reference sequence). There are 14 residues in the CDR3. The J segment lost 5 bases and the V segment lost 5 bases, leaving 8 bases of the junction unmatched.

Here the CDR3 reads CASSRDQGAGTEAFF. CDR3 DNA sequence: TGTGCCAGCAGCCGTGACCAGGGGGCTGGCACTGAAGCTTTCTTT. The gene calls are TRBV28 and TRBJ1-1, with TRBD1 matching over 8 bases. The CDR3 totals 15 residues. Germline loops: CDR1 MDHEN, CDR2 SYDVKM. The junction had 10 bases not matched to a gene; V was cut back by 6 bases and J by 4 bases.

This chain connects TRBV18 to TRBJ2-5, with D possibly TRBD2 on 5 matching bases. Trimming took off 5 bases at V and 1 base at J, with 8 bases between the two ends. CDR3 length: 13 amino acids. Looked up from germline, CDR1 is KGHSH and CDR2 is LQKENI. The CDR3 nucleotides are TGTGCCAGCTCAAGGACTCTCCAAGAGACCCAGTACTTC. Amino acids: CASSRTLQETQYF.

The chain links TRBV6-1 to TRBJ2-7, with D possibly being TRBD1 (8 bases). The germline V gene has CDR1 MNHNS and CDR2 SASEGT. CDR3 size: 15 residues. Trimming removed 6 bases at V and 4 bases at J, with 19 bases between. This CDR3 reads CASSPYRGGSYEQYF. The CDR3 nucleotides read TGTGCCAGCAGCCCTTACAGGGGGGGGAGTTACGAGCAGTACTTC.

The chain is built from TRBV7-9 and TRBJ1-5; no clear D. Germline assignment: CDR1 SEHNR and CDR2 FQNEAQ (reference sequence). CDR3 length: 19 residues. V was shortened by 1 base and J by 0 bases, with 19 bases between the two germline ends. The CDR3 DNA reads TGTGCCAGCAGCTTAGTATCTAGCCAAGGCCATTATAGCAATCAGCCCCAGCATTTT. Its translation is CASSLVSSQGHYSNQPQHF.

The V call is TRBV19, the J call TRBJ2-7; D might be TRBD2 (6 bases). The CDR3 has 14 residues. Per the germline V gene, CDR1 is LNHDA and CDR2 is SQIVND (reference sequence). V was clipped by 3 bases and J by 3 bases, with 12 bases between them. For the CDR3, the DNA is TGTGCCAGTAGTATGGGGGGATCCCTCTACGAGCAGTACTTC. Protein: CASSMGGSLYEQYF.

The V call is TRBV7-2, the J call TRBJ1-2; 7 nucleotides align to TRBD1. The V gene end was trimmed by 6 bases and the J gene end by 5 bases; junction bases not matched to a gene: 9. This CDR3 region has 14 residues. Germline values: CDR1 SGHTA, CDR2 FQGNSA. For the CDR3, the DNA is TGTGCCAGCAGTCCCAGGACAGGCGATTATGGCTACACCTTC. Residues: CASSPRTGDYGYTF.

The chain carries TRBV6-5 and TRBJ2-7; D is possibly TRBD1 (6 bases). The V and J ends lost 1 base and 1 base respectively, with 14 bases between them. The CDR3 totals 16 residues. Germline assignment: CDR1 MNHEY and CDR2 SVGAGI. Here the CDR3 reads CASSYFRQVGSYEQYF. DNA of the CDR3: TGTGCCAGCAGTTACTTCCGACAGGTTGGGTCCTACGAGCAGTACTTC.

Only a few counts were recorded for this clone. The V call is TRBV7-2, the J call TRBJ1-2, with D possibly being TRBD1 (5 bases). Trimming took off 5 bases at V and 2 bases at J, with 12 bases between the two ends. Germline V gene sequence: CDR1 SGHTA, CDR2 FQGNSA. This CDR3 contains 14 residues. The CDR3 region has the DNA TGTGCCAGCAGCCCCCGGACACTAAACTATGGCTACACCTTC. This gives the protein CASSPRTLNYGYTF.

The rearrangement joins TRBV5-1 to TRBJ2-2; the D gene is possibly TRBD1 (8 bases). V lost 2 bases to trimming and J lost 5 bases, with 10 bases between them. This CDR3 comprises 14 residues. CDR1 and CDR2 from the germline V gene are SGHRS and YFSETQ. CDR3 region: CASSLQGGTGELFF. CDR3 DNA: TGCGCCAGCAGCTTACAGGGGGGGACCGGGGAGCTGTTTTTT.